This T cell receptor beta chain is from a study of neoadjuvant anti-PD-1 for oral cavity cancer. Blood libraries mostly used approximately 450 ng genomic DNA, six replicates each. Libraries were prepared by immunoSEQ multiplex PCR; TCRdb keeps only in-frame clonotypes and omits some of them. The repertoire holds about 68,000 clones, roughly 84% seen once, with approximately 3.6% in the top ten. The CDR3 contains 14 residues. Germline values: CDR1 SGHRS, CDR2 YFSETQ. The trim removed 5 bases at V and 4 bases at J, leaving 6 bases unmatched. Regarding time point: after neoadjuvant nivolumab, at surgical resection. PBMCs were not maintained or expanded in culture before analysis.

The source is a person aged 40 to 85 with oral cavity squamous cell carcinoma. The specimen comprised PBMCs, sampled after nivolumab (anti-PD-1) treatment. The chain links TRBV5-1 to TRBJ2-5, with 9 bases aligning to TRBD1. DNA for the CDR3: TGCGCCAGCAGTCATGGGACAGGGCGAGAGACCCAGTACTTC. This codes for CASSHGTGRETQYF.